The 8 T cell receptor beta chains given below trace back to one sample, sequenced in a study of blood T cell repertoires in COVID-19. This table comes from immunoSEQ multiplex PCR, and its TCRdb copy is limited to in-frame clones, with some not included. The sample lists roughly 200,000 clones, 85% to 90% occurring once. Sequencing was done on a sample of peripheral blood. These receptor sequences come from a man between 60 and 75 years old who had recovered from COVID-19.

This clone was counted a single time. The chain is built from TRBV5-1 and TRBJ2-3, with D perhaps matching TRBD2 (5 bases). The CDR3 consists of 14 residues. V lost 4 bases and J lost 5, with 14 bases in between. Germline lookup yields CDR1 SGHRS and CDR2 YFSETQ. The CDR3 reads CASSSRMAGDTQYF. For the CDR3, the DNA is TGCGCCAGCAGCAGTCGGATGGCGGGAGATACGCAGTATTTT.

CDR3 loop: CASSFSDRRNTEAFF. As DNA, the CDR3 is TGTGCCAGCAGCTTTTCTGACAGGCGGAACACTGAAGCTTTCTTT. The J gene is TRBJ1-1, the V gene TRBV5-8, with a weak D call TRBD1 (6 bases). CDR3 length: 15 residues. CDR1 SGHTS and CDR2 YDEGEE come from the germline V gene. Trimming stripped 2 bases from V and 1 base from J, with 12 bases between.

The chain carries TRBV28 and TRBJ1-2; D uncertain. The CDR3 loop spans 13 amino acids. V lost 5 bases and J lost 8, with 15 bases in between. Germline V gene data show CDR1 as MDHEN and CDR2 as SYDVKM. CDR3 region: CASSPTQTRGYTF. Here the CDR3 DNA reads TGTGCCAGCAGTCCTACTCAGACGCGGGGCTACACCTTC.

This chain uses TRBV2 with TRBJ2-5; 8 nucleotides match TRBD1. The trim removed 0 bases at V and 2 bases at J, leaving 8 bases unmatched. CDR1 and CDR2 from the germline V gene are SNHLY and FYNNEI. The CDR3 covers 17 residues. The CDR3 sequence: CASSEAGQGSLQETQYF. The CDR3 DNA reads as TGTGCCAGCAGTGAAGCCGGACAGGGTTCCCTTCAAGAGACCCAGTACTTC.

The rearrangement joins TRBV5-1 to TRBJ1-5; D gene ambiguous. CDR3 length: 14 amino acids. In germline, CDR1 is SGHRS, CDR2 YFSETQ. V was pared by 4 bases and J by 4 bases, with 12 bases between. The CDR3 loop is CASSPEGVNQPQHF. As DNA, the CDR3 is TGCGCCAGCAGCCCGGAGGGAGTTAATCAGCCCCAGCATTTT.

This clone has just one count. This chain links TRBV5-4 with TRBJ2-7, with TRBD2 matching 7 bases. V gave up 5 bases and J gave up 6 bases; unmatched junction bases: 14. CDR1 and CDR2 (germline): SGHNT, YYREEE (reference sequence). The CDR3 consists of 15 residues. The CDR3 coding sequence is TGTGCCAGCAGTAGTGTCCGGGAGGTACCAGGCGAGCAGTACTTC. Protein: CASSSVREVPGEQYF. Using reference TRBV5-4 and TRBJ2-7 for the parts outside the CDR3, the full variable domain is ETGVTQSPTHLIKTRGQQVTLRCSSQSGHNTVSWYQQALGQGPQFIFQYYREEENGRGNFPPRFSGLQFPNYSSELNVNALELDDSALYLCASSSVREVPGEQYFGPGTRLTVT.

The chain couples TRBV10-1 to TRBJ1-1; 9 bases are a match to TRBD1. The CDR3 runs to 16 residues. The germline gives CDR1 WNHNN, CDR2 SYGVQD (reference sequence). V lost 9 bases, J lost 1 base, and 12 bases stayed unmatched. The CDR3 loop reads CARQGAHIFGNTEAFF. DNA for the CDR3: TGCGCCAGACAGGGGGCTCATATATTTGGGAACACTGAAGCTTTCTTT.

This rearrangement joins TRBV5-8 to TRBJ2-7; 12 nucleotides line up with TRBD2. The trim removed 4 bases at V and 3 bases at J, leaving 2 bases unmatched. This CDR3 comprises 14 residues. The germline V gene encodes CDR1 SGHTS and CDR2 YDEGEE. The DNA of the CDR3 is TGTGCCAGCAGCCCACTAGCGGGAGGCTACGAGCAGTACTTC. As protein: CASSPLAGGYEQYF.